These 10 T cell receptor beta chains were sequenced from one sample in a study of CD8 T cells in ankylosing spondylitis (dated by TCRdb to between 2016 and 2019). Libraries were prepared through 5' RACE. Reads for this sample came from an Illumina HiSeq 2500. The raw public reads went through TCRdb reprocessing: fastp at Q25, MiXCR clone calling, in-frame beta chains kept. Each entry is one CDR3 protein sequence, shown with its most common DNA and genes. For this sample there are 45,000 to 65,000 distinct CDR3 sequences; 7.4% appear just once. Roughly 8.1% of the sample is held by the ten biggest clonotypes. Sequencing was carried out using blood, either unsorted or a sorted T cell fraction (not recorded which). The receptors were gathered from a female donor with ankylosing spondylitis or in good health (not recorded which).

This clonotype was seen many times. The V call is TRBV28, the J call TRBJ1-1; 9 bases line up with TRBD1. This CDR3 has 18 amino acids. V was pared by 2 bases and J by 5 bases, with 15 bases of the junction left unmatched. The germline gives CDR1 MDHEN, CDR2 SYDVKM. In nucleotides, the CDR3 is TGTGCCAGCAGTTTAGACCTCCGGGACAGGGTTGCGGGGACTGAAGCTTTCTTT. Protein sequence: CASSLDLRDRVAGTEAFF.

This clonotype was recorded at least ten times. This rearrangement joins TRBV6-5 to TRBJ1-3; D is unclear. CDR1 and CDR2 from the germline V gene are MNHEY and SVGAGI. V dropped 0 bases and J dropped 2 bases, with 5 bases sitting between them. There are 14 residues in the CDR3. CDR3 amino acids: CASSYSSTGNTIYF. The CDR3, as DNA: TGTGCCAGCAGTTACTCCTCCACTGGAAACACCATATATTTT.

The V and J genes are TRBV18 and TRBJ2-5; no clear D. Germline V gives CDR1 KGHSH, CDR2 LQKENI. V was clipped by 0 bases and J by 1 base, with 6 bases between them. This CDR3 has 14 residues. CDR3 sequence (DNA): TGTGCCAGCTCACCACCCCACACCCAAGAGACCCAGTACTTC. Protein product: CASSPPHTQETQYF.

The table lists this clonotype with many counts. The chain carries TRBV10-1 and TRBJ2-1; 10 bases fit TRBD2. The CDR3 loop spans 16 amino acids. Per germline, CDR1 WNHNN and CDR2 SYGVQD (reference sequence). Losses at the gene ends were 0 bases for V and 6 bases for J; bases not matched to a gene: 5. The CDR3 coding sequence is TGCGCCAGCAGTGAGTCGCAAGCGGGGGGGATCAATGAGCAGTTCTTC. Encoded protein: CASSESQAGGINEQFF.

There are a few counts of this clonotype. V gene TRBV7-2 combines with J gene TRBJ1-2; D not resolved. In germline, CDR1 is SGHTA, CDR2 FQGNSA. The germline V and J ends were trimmed by 2 bases and 4 bases, with 8 bases remaining between them. This CDR3 is 13 amino acids long. In DNA, the CDR3 is TGTGCCAGCAGCTTATGGCAAGCCTATGGCTACACCTTC. Translated, it gives CASSLWQAYGYTF.

This clonotype was detected ten times or more. The rearrangement uses TRBV5-1 and TRBJ1-4; D gene ambiguous. CDR3 length: 16 residues. The V end was cut by 0 bases, the J end by 6 bases, with 15 bases between. Germline lookup yields CDR1 SGHRS and CDR2 YFSETQ. CDR3: CASSLEGRSKYEKLFF. CDR3 coding DNA: TGCGCCAGCAGCTTGGAAGGCAGATCAAAGTATGAAAAACTGTTTTTT.

The chain couples TRBV5-1 to TRBJ2-3; D is unclear. The CDR3 spans 12 residues. V was clipped by 5 bases and J by 9 bases, with 13 bases between them. CDR1 is SGHRS and CDR2 is YFSETQ in the germline V gene. The CDR3 is CASSYPENTQYF. CDR3 in DNA: TGCGCCAGCAGTTACCCGGAGAACACGCAGTATTTT.

This clonotype has ten or more counts. J is TRBJ2-1 and V is TRBV5-1; TRBD2 is a possible D gene (5 bases). Trimming took off 4 bases at V and 7 bases at J, with 9 bases between the two ends. Germline-derived CDR1 and CDR2 are SGHRS and YFSETQ. The CDR3 has 12 residues. This CDR3 is CASSLPGNEQFF. The DNA of the CDR3 is TGCGCCAGCAGCCTCCCGGGGAATGAGCAGTTCTTC.

The chain employs TRBV27 and TRBJ2-7, with D perhaps matching TRBD2 (5 bases). Germline CDR1 and CDR2: MNHEY and SMNVEV (reference sequence). The ends were cut back, 5 bases at V and 7 bases at J, with 15 bases in the middle. This CDR3 spans 13 amino acids. The CDR3, as DNA: TGTGCCAGCAGTATCCAGGAGGCCTGGGAGCAGTACGTC. Translating gives CASSIQEAWEQYV.

This clonotype has more than one count but fewer than ten. The chain joins TRBV7-8 to TRBJ2-7; D tentatively fits TRBD1 or TRBD2 (5 bases each). The CDR3 runs to 14 residues. CDR1 and CDR2 from the germline V gene are SGHVS and FQNEAQ. V was trimmed by 5 bases and J by 0 bases, leaving 11 bases between them. The CDR3 DNA is TGTGCCAGCAGCCTCGGGACCAGCTCCTACGAGCAGTACGTC. Its protein product is CASSLGTSSYEQYV.